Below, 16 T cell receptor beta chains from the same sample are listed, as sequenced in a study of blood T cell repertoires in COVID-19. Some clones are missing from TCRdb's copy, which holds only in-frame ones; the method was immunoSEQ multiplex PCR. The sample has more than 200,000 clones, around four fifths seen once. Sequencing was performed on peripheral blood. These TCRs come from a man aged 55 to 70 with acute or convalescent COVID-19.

The CDR3 bases are TGTGCCAGCTCAGTTGGGCCGGGACAGGGATCAACTAATGAAAAACTGTTTTTT. Protein: CASSVGPGQGSTNEKLFF. V is TRBV27 and J is TRBJ1-4, with 9 nucleotides matching TRBD1. The CDR3 has 18 residues. V trimming: 8 bases; J trimming: 0 bases; junction bases outside the gene matches: 13. Germline CDR1 and CDR2: MNHEY and SMNVEV (reference sequence).

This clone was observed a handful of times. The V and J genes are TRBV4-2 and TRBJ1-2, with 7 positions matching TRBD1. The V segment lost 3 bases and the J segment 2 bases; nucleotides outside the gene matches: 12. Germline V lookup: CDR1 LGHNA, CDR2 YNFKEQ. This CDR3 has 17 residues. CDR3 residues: CASSQVQGRGSNYGYTF. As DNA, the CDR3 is TGTGCCAGCAGCCAGGTACAGGGGCGCGGTAGCAACTATGGCTACACCTTC.

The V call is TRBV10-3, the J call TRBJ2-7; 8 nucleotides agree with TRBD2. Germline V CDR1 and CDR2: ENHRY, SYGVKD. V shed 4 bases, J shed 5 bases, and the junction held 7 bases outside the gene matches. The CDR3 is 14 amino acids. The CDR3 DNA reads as TGTGCCATCAGTGTTGGCGCGGGAGGAAACGAGCAGTACTTC. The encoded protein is CAISVGAGGNEQYF.

The CDR3 sequence: CAASEGRDNYGYTF. In DNA form, the CDR3 reads TGTGCCGCCTCGGAGGGCAGGGATAACTATGGCTACACCTTC. This chain joins TRBV28 and TRBJ1-2, with D perhaps matching TRBD1 (5 bases). The CDR3 length is 14 residues. In germline, CDR1 is MDHEN, CDR2 SYDVKM. V dropped 11 bases and J dropped 1 base, with 17 bases sitting between them.

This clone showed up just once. The CDR3 DNA sequence: TGCAGCGTTGAAGGGGGACTAGCGGGGATTGAGACCCAGTACTTC. Its translation: CSVEGGLAGIETQYF. V is TRBV29-1 and J is TRBJ2-5; 13 bases line up with TRBD2. Germline CDR1 is SQVTM and CDR2 is ANQGSEA. Trimming at V came to 1 base and at J to 5 bases, leaving 4 bases not matched to a gene. The CDR3 is 15 residues long. Looking up the rest from reference TRBV29-1 and TRBJ2-5 gives the full variable domain: SAVISQKPSRDICQRGTSLTIQCQVDSQVTMMFWYRQQPGQSLTLIATANQGSEATYESGFVIDKFPISRPNLTFSTLTVSNMSPEDSSIYLCSVEGGLAGIETQYFGPGTRLLVL.

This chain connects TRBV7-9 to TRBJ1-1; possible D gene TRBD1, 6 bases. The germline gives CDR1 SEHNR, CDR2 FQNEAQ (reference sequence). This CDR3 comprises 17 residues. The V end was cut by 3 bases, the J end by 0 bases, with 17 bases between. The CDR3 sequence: CASSFNAARGLNTEAFF. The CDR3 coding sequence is TGTGCCAGCAGCTTTAACGCCGCCAGGGGCTTGAACACTGAAGCTTTCTTT.

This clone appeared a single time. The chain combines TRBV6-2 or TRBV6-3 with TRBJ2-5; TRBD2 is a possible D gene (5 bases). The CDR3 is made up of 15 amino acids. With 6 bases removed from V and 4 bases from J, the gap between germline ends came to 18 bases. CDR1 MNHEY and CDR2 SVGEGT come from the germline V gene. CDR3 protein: CASSNVAAGLETQYF. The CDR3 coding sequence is TGTGCCAGCAGCAATGTTGCTGCGGGCCTAGAGACCCAGTACTTC.

CDR3 sequence (DNA): TGTGCCAGCAGCCCAGGACTAGTCCGTGGCACAGATACGCAGTATTTT. This sequence encodes CASSPGLVRGTDTQYF. The gene calls are TRBV11-1 and TRBJ2-3; TRBD2 matches at 7 bases. This CDR3 is built from 16 residues. V lost 5 bases and J lost 1; bases outside the gene matches: 9. The germline CDR1 and CDR2 sequences are SGHAT and FQDESV (reference sequence).

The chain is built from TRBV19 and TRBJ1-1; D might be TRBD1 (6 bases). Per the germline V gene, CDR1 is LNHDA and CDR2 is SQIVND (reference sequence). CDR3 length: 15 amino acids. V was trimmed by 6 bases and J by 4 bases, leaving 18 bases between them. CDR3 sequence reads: CASRGEQGLGTEAFF. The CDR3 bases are TGTGCCAGTAGGGGCGAACAGGGTTTGGGCACTGAAGCTTTCTTT.

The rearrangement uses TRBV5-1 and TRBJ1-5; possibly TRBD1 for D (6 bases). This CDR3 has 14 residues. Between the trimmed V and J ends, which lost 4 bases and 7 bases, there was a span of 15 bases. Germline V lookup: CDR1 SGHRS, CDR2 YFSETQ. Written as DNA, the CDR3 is TGCGCCAGCAGCCCTGGGGGGGCCGTCCAGCCCCAGCATTTT. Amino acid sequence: CASSPGGAVQPQHF.

For the CDR3, the DNA is TGCGCCAGCAGCCGAGGAGAGTATAATTCACCCCTCCACTTT. Its protein product is CASSRGEYNSPLHF. V is TRBV4-1 and J is TRBJ1-6; D unresolved. Trimming took off 4 bases at V and 4 bases at J, with 8 bases between the two ends. The CDR3 sequence is 14 residues long. Germline CDR1 reads MGHRA; CDR2 reads YSYEKL.

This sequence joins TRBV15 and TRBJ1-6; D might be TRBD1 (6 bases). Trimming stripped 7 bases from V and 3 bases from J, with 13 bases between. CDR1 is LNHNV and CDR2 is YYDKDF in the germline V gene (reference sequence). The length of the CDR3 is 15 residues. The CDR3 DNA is TGTGCCACCAAGGCAGGGGCTCACTATAATTCACCCCTCCACTTT. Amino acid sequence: CATKAGAHYNSPLHF.

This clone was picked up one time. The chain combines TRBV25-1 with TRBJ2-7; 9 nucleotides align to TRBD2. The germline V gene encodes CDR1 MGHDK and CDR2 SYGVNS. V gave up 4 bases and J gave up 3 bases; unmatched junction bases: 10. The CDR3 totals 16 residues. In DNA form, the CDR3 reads TGTGCCAGCAGTGTAGATAGCGGGAGAAGAGGCTACGAGCAGTACTTC. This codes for CASSVDSGRRGYEQYF.

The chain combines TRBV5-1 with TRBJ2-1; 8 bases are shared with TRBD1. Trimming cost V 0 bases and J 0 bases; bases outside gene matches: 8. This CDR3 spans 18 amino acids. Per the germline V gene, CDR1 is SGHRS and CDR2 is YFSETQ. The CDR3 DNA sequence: TGCGCCAGCAGCTTGGCCGTTCGGACAGGGAGCTCCTACAATGAGCAGTTCTTC. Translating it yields CASSLAVRTGSSYNEQFF.

CDR3 DNA: TGTGCTTTAGCCCCCCGGGGTCGCACAGATACGCAGTATTTT. It codes for CALAPRGRTDTQYF. The V and J genes are TRBV7-2 and TRBJ2-3, with D possibly being TRBD2 (5 bases). In germline, CDR1 is SGHTA, CDR2 FQGNSA. The CDR3 consists of 14 residues.

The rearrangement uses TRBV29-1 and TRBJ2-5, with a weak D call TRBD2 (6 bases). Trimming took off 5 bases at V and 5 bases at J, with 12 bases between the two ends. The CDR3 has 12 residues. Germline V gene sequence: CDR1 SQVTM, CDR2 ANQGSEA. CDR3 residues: CSVRRDGETQYF. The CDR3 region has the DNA TGCAGCGTTCGGAGGGACGGTGAGACCCAGTACTTC.